This T cell receptor (beta chain) was sequenced during a study of T cell responses to AZD1222 COVID-19 vaccine. Method: immunoSEQ multiplex PCR; TCRdb's copy keeps in-frame clones and lacks some. The table shows more than 85,000 clones, with around nine tenths occurring only once. This clone was seen more than once but under ten times. V was trimmed by 1 base and J by 11 bases, leaving 20 bases between them. Per germline, CDR1 LGHNA and CDR2 YNFKEQ. This CDR3 region has 15 residues. The sample was peripheral blood, taken 28 days after the second AZD1222 dose. J is TRBJ1-2 and V is TRBV4-2, with D maybe TRBD1 (5 bases). The receptor was isolated from an adult who received the AZD1222 COVID-19 vaccine. The CDR3 protein is CASSQAVGRGVRYTF. CDR3 sequence (DNA): TGTGCCAGCAGCCAAGCTGTGGGGAGGGGCGTAAGATACACCTTC.